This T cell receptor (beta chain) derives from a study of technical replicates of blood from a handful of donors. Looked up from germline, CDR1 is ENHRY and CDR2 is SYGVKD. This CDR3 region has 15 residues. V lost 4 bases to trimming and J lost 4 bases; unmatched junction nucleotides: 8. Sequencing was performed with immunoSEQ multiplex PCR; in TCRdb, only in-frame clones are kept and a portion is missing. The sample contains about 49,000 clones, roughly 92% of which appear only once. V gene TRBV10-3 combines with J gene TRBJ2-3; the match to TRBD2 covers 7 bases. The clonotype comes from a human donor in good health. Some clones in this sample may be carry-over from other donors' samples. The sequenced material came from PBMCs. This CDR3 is CAISVSGGRADTQYF. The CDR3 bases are TGTGCCATCAGTGTTTCGGGGGGTCGGGCAGATACGCAGTATTTT.